This is a list of T cell receptor beta chains from one sample in a study of early T cells in non-severe SARS-CoV-2 infection. From the 5' RACE reads, TCRdb called clonotypes with MiXCR, one entry per CDR3 protein. In the table there are some 32,000 distinct CDR3 sequences, roughly 5.8% of which are singletons. The sequencing input was whole blood. The receptors here all came from an adult who was a healthcare worker with PCR-confirmed SARS-CoV-2 infection or an uninfected control (not recorded which). Each CDR3 is given with its conserved first and last residue. D genes are given only for firm matches. Only some rows state a clone size, as once, few, many or a class for expanded clones.

v_gene	d_gene	abundance	j_gene	len	CDR3nt	CDR3aa
TRBV10-3	NA	many	TRBJ2-1	13	TGTGCCATCAGTGCAGAAAATTACAATGAGCAGTTCTTC	CAISAENYNEQFF
TRBV12-3/TRBV12-4	NA	many	TRBJ2-1	14	TGTGCCAGCAGCCCCACCAGGCTTTATGATGAGCAGTTCTTC	CASSPTRLYDEQFF
TRBV28	TRBD2	many	TRBJ2-3	15	TGTGCCAGCAGAACGGGAGGACAAACCACAGATACGCAGTATTTT	CASRTGGQTTDTQYF
TRBV7-6	NA	many	TRBJ2-7	13	TGTGCCAGCAGCTTAACCAAGAAGTACGAGCAGTACTTC	CASSLTKKYEQYF
TRBV20-1	TRBD2	NA	TRBJ2-7	15	TGCAGTGCTAGAGAAGCGGGAGGGGGTTCCTACGAGCAGTACTTC	CSAREAGGGSYEQYF
TRBV29-1	TRBD1	many	TRBJ1-4	13	TGCAGCGCCACCGGGACAGGGGTTGAAAAACTGTTTTTT	CSATGTGVEKLFF
TRBV29-1	NA	few	TRBJ2-2	14	TGCAGCGTTGGAAAAGACCTGGCCACCGGGGAGCTGTTTTTT	CSVGKDLATGELFF
TRBV28	TRBD2	many	TRBJ2-7	13	TGTGCCAGCAGACTGGGGGGGGTTTACGAGCAGTACTTC	CASRLGGVYEQYF
TRBV20-1	TRBD2	many	TRBJ2-7	15	TGCAGTGCCACACCCTCCATAGCGGGAGTGTACGAGCAGTACTTC	CSATPSIAGVYEQYF
TRBV13	TRBD1	many	TRBJ2-7	14	TGTGCCAGCAGCTTAGTAGACAGGGACGGCGAGCAGTACTTC	CASSLVDRDGEQYF
TRBV28	TRBD1	few	TRBJ2-5	14	TGTGCCAGCAGGAAAGAGACAGGGATGGAGACCCAGTACTTC	CASRKETGMETQYF
TRBV30	NA	many	TRBJ2-6	13	TGTGCCTGGAGAGGGTCTGGGGCCAACGTCCTGACTTTC	CAWRGSGANVLTF
TRBV10-3	TRBD2	NA	TRBJ2-7	15	TGTGCCATCAGTGAAGATACTAGCGCGGCCTACAAGCAGTACTTC	CAISEDTSAAYKQYF
TRBV7-8	NA	many	TRBJ2-3	13	TGTGCCAGCAGCGCTGACTTGAGAGATACGCAGTATTTT	CASSADLRDTQYF
TRBV7-9	NA	many	TRBJ2-3	13	TGTGCCAGCAGCTCCCCGATTTTGGATACGCAGTATTTT	CASSSPILDTQYF
TRBV19	NA	few	TRBJ2-5	13	TGTGCCAGTAGTATCAAGATGCAAGAGACCCAGTACTTC	CASSIKMQETQYF
TRBV20-1	NA	many	TRBJ2-1	13	TGCAGTGCTAGAGGCGGCCCGAACAATGAGCAGTTCTTC	CSARGGPNNEQFF
TRBV18	NA	many	TRBJ1-1	11	TGTGCCAGCTCGCCGAACACTGAAGCTTTCTTT	CASSPNTEAFF
TRBV30	NA	many	TRBJ1-3	14	TGTGCCTGGAGTGAATCGGCCTCTGGAAACACCATATATTTT	CAWSESASGNTIYF
TRBV3-1	NA	many	TRBJ1-6	14	TGTGCCAGCAGCACGCCGCAGGGGAATTCACCCCTCCACTTT	CASSTPQGNSPLHF
TRBV6-2/TRBV6-3	NA	many	TRBJ2-1	12	TGTGCCAGCAAGGGGTTCGGCGGTGAGCAGTTCTTC	CASKGFGGEQFF
TRBV6-2/TRBV6-3	NA	many	TRBJ2-1	16	TGTGCCAGCAGCCGCCCGAGCAGGGGCCCCTACAATGAGCAGTTCTTC	CASSRPSRGPYNEQFF